This T cell receptor (beta chain) was retrieved from a study of response to subunit inactivated influenza vaccine. One entry per CDR3 protein, called by TCRdb with MiXCR from the RT-PCR reads. The sample holds approximately 500,000 distinct CDR3 sequences, around 15% seen once. J was trimmed by 2 bases and V by 10 bases; bases with no gene match: 12. The germline gives CDR1 ENHRY, CDR2 SYGVKD. The CDR3 loop spans 16 amino acids. This chain connects TRBV10-3 to TRBJ2-3; the match to TRBD2 covers 10 bases. The sample consisted of PBMCs from blood, taken about 11 days after vaccination. This clonotype was sampled from a man aged 50-59 years who received an inactivated influenza vaccine. The CDR3 sequence: CATSSLAGAATDTQYF. The CDR3, as DNA: TGTGCCACATCTTCCCTAGCGGGGGCGGCCACAGATACGCAGTATTTT.